These 17 T cell receptor beta chains were all obtained from the same sample, sequenced in a study of T cell responses to AZD1222 COVID-19 vaccine. Clones were read by immunoSEQ multiplex PCR, and TCRdb kept only the in-frame ones, dropping some. Of roughly 160,000 clones in the sample, 70% to 90% were seen once. The sample here was peripheral blood, taken 28 days after the second AZD1222 dose. Source of these receptors: an adult who received the AZD1222 COVID-19 vaccine.

In this sample, this clone turned up once. The chain couples TRBV9 to TRBJ1-2; D gene unclear. The length of the CDR3 is 15 residues. V was pared by 3 bases and J by 4 bases, with 16 bases between. Germline CDR1 and CDR2: SGDLS and YYNGEE. This CDR3 is CASSATGGLGYGYTF. CDR3 in DNA: TGTGCCAGCAGCGCAACCGGAGGGTTGGGCTATGGCTACACCTTC.

The chain combines TRBV6-5 with TRBJ1-2; 7 positions agree with TRBD1. CDR1 and CDR2 (germline): MNHEY, SVGAGI. The CDR3 length is 15 residues. The ends lost 6 bases at V and 4 bases at J; junction bases unmatched: 11. In DNA form, the CDR3 reads TGTGCCAGCAGGGCCTTAATGGGGACAGCCTATGGCTACACCTTC. This encodes CASRALMGTAYGYTF.

The chain combines TRBV27 with TRBJ1-1; D is undetermined. V was clipped by 2 bases and J by 6 bases, with 10 bases between them. From germline, CDR1 is MNHEY and CDR2 SMNVEV (reference sequence). The CDR3 sequence is 13 residues long. The CDR3 sequence is CASSLIIGAEAFF. DNA of the CDR3: TGTGCCAGCAGTTTAATCATTGGGGCTGAAGCTTTCTTT.

V and J are TRBV5-5 and TRBJ2-7, with TRBD1 identical over 8 bases. CDR1 and CDR2 from the germline V gene are SGHKS and YYEKEE (reference sequence). CDR3 length equals 15 residues. Trimming removed 4 bases from V and 9 bases from J; junction bases left unmatched: 15. CDR3 coding DNA: TGTGCCAGCAGCCCAGGGGCAGGGGGCGAGCTGGGGCAGTACTTC. Protein product: CASSPGAGGELGQYF.

V gene TRBV6-1 combines with J gene TRBJ1-1; a possible D gene is TRBD1 (6 bases). CDR1 and CDR2 from the germline V gene are MNHNS and SASEGT. V was cut by 3 bases and J by 0 bases, with 14 bases left in between. The CDR3 extends over 16 amino acids. CDR3 in amino acids: CASSDLQGRMNTEAFF. CDR3 sequence (DNA): TGTGCCAGCAGTGATTTACAGGGACGGATGAACACTGAAGCTTTCTTT.

The chain employs TRBV5-5 and TRBJ1-1; TRBD1 matches 9 bases. This CDR3 has 18 residues. Germline V gives CDR1 SGHKS, CDR2 YYEKEE (reference sequence). Trimming at V came to 3 bases and at J to 1 base, leaving 13 bases not matched to a gene. CDR3 sequence: CASSYPRDRVAPNTEAFF. Written as DNA, the CDR3 is TGTGCCAGCAGCTACCCACGGGACAGGGTTGCTCCGAACACTGAAGCTTTCTTT.

This sequence joins TRBV7-9 and TRBJ1-4; the D gene is possibly TRBD1 (5 bases). V dropped 1 base and J dropped 0 bases, with 12 bases sitting between them. From germline, CDR1 is SEHNR and CDR2 FQNEAQ (reference sequence). This CDR3 is 17 amino acids long. CDR3 DNA sequence: TGTGCCAGCAGCTTAGGGCAGGGAAGATCAACTAATGAAAAACTGTTTTTT. This translates into CASSLGQGRSTNEKLFF.

The chain is built from TRBV7-2 and TRBJ1-5, with D perhaps matching TRBD1 (6 bases). CDR1 and CDR2 from the germline V gene are SGHTA and FQGNSA. The CDR3 runs 16 residues. Trimming stripped 1 base from V and 4 bases from J, with 14 bases between. This CDR3 is CASSLVGGGPNQPQHF. The DNA of the CDR3 is TGTGCCAGCAGCTTAGTTGGGGGGGGCCCGAATCAGCCCCAGCATTTT.

The chain carries TRBV28 and TRBJ1-2, with D tentatively TRBD1 (6 bases). This CDR3 is 14 amino acids long. V shed 4 bases and J shed 4 bases, with 13 bases lying between them. Per the germline V gene, CDR1 is MDHEN and CDR2 is SYDVKM. CDR3 sequence (DNA): TGTGCCAGCAGTTCCTTGGACAGCGTCTATGGCTACACCTTC. Translating it yields CASSSLDSVYGYTF.

The chain combines TRBV6-1 with TRBJ1-1; D not resolved. V lost 0 bases to trimming and J lost 1 base, with 3 bases between them. This CDR3 contains 13 residues. Germline CDR1 and CDR2: MNHNS and SASEGT. In DNA, the CDR3 is TGTGCCAGCAGTGAAGCGAGGAACACTGAAGCTTTCTTT. Protein: CASSEARNTEAFF.

This clone has just one count. V is TRBV11-2 and J is TRBJ1-1; D may be TRBD1 (5 bases). V lost 7 bases and J lost 6, with 12 bases in between. The CDR3 is made up of 12 amino acids. The germline V gene encodes CDR1 SGHAT and CDR2 FQNNGV. Here the CDR3 DNA reads TGTGCCAGCAAGGGTGGAGGGGCTGAAGCTTTCTTT. This encodes CASKGGGAEAFF.

This rearrangement joins TRBV6-5 to TRBJ2-7; D remains unclear. In germline, CDR1 is MNHEY, CDR2 SVGAGI. V was clipped by 7 bases and J by 2 bases, with 12 bases between them. The CDR3 is 13 residues long. CDR3 nucleotides: TGTGCCAGCAAAGAGAGACCAGCCTACGAGCAGTACTTC. This translates into CASKERPAYEQYF.

The chain joins TRBV6-2 or TRBV6-3 to TRBJ1-2, with D tentatively TRBD1 (5 bases). The CDR3 sequence is 16 residues long. V was trimmed by 5 bases and J by 8 bases, leaving 24 bases between them. CDR1 MNHEY and CDR2 SVGEGT come from the germline V gene. The CDR3 loop reads CASSTPPRGRSGGYTF. The CDR3 coding sequence is TGTGCCAGCAGTACCCCCCCCCGGGGGAGGTCTGGCGGCTACACCTTC.

The V and J genes are TRBV30 and TRBJ1-1, with D maybe TRBD1 (5 bases). CDR3 length: 13 amino acids. The germline V gene has CDR1 GTSNPN and CDR2 SVGIG (reference sequence). Deletions cut 4 bases from V and 1 base from J, with 10 bases between. Here the CDR3 reads CAWIPGGNTEAFF. As DNA, the CDR3 is TGTGCCTGGATCCCGGGGGGGAACACTGAAGCTTTCTTT.

The CDR3 here is CASSLVGPNTEAFF. For the CDR3, the DNA is TGTGCCAGCAGCTTGGTGGGTCCGAACACTGAAGCTTTCTTT. The chain uses TRBV5-4 and TRBJ1-1, with D unresolved. The CDR3 spans 14 residues. Trimming took off 0 bases at V and 1 base at J, with 7 bases between the two ends. Germline V lookup: CDR1 SGHNT, CDR2 YYREEE (reference sequence).

The chain carries TRBV5-8 and TRBJ2-1; possibly TRBD1 for D (6 bases). Germline values: CDR1 SGHTS, CDR2 YDEGEE. Trimming took off 3 bases at V and 0 bases at J, with 13 bases between the two ends. The CDR3 has 16 residues. In DNA, the CDR3 is TGTGCCAGCAGCTCGGGACAAACCACCTCCTACAATGAGCAGTTCTTC. Its protein product is CASSSGQTTSYNEQFF. The full variable domain, completed using reference TRBV5-8 and TRBJ2-1, is EAGVTQSPTHLIKTRGQQATLRCSPISGHTSVYWYQQALGLGLQFLLWYDEGEERNRGNFPPRFSGRQFPNYSSELNVNALELEDSALYLCASSSGQTTSYNEQFFGPGTRLTVL.

The chain recombines TRBV19 with TRBJ1-3, with a weak D call TRBD1 (6 bases). Trimming removed 5 bases at V and 5 bases at J, with 19 bases between. The CDR3 consists of 16 residues. From germline, CDR1 is LNHDA and CDR2 SQIVND (reference sequence). The CDR3 loop reads CASSPMQQGGRNTIYF. CDR3 bases: TGTGCCAGTAGTCCTATGCAACAGGGAGGAAGAAACACCATATATTTT.